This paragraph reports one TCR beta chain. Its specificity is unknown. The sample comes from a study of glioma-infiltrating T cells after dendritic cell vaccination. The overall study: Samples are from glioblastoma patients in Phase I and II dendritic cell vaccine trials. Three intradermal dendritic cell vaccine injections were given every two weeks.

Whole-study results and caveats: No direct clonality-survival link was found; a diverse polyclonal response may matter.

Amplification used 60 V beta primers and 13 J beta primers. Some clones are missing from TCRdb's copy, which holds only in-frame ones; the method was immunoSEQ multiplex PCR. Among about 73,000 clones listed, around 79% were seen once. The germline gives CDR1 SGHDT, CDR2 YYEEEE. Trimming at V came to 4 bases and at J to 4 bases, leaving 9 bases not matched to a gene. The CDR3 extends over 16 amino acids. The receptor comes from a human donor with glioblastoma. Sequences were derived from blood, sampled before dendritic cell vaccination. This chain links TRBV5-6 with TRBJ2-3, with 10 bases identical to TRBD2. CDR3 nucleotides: TGTGCCAGCAGCGCCCCCAGGACTAGCGGATCAGATACGCAGTATTTT. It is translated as CASSAPRTSGSDTQYF.